This entry features one T cell receptor (beta chain) sequence. These data belong to a study of T cells in Graves' hyperthyroidism and ophthalmopathy. This CDR3 contains 15 residues. Trimming took 4 bases from V and 4 from J, leaving 18 bases between them. Germline CDR1 and CDR2: SGDLS and YYNGEE. Amplified TCR beta CDR3 regions came from RNA transcripts. The primer set for the first-round RT-PCR of the TCR CDR3 was HTBI. MiXCR was run by TCRdb on the multiplex PCR reads, yielding one entry per CDR3 protein. The top ten hold about 60% of the sample, which has roughly 250,000 distinct CDR3 sequences, 22% seen once.

The source of this sequence is a man aged 25 to 45 with Graves' ophthalmopathy. The rearrangement joins TRBV9 to TRBJ2-7, with TRBD2 as a possible D gene (5 bases). The sequenced sample consisted of blood. CDR3 loop: CASSPGPPRAYEQYF. The CDR3 bases are TGTGCCAGCAGCCCTGGGCCCCCGAGGGCTTACGAGCAGTACTTC.